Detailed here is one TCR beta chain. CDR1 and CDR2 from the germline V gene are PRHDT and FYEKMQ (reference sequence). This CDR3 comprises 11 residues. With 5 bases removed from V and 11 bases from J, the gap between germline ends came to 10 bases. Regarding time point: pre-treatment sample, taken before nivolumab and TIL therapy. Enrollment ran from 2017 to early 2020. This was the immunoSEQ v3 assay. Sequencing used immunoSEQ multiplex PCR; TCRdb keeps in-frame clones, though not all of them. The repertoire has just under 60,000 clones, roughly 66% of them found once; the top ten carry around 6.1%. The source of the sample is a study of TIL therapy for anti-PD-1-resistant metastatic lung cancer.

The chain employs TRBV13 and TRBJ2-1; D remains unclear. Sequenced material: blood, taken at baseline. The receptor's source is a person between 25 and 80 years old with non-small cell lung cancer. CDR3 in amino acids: CASSLLGQQFF. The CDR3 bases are TGTGCCAGCAGCCTACTCGGTCAGCAGTTCTTC.